Listed here are 11 T cell receptor beta chains from one sample, sequenced in a study of identical twins. One entry per CDR3 protein results from TCRdb running MiXCR on the 5' RACE reads. The top ten clones hold around 0.98% of a sample with some 660,000 distinct CDR3 sequences, around 8.6% of them seen once. These data also formed part of another study, on yellow fever vaccine responses in identical twins.

Sequenced: PBMCs. All receptors derive from a woman younger than 30 in good health.

V is TRBV12-3 or TRBV12-4 and J is TRBJ2-2; 7 bases agree with TRBD1. The CDR3 runs 18 residues. V lost 11 bases to trimming and J lost 1 base; unmatched junction nucleotides: 19. CDR3 sequence: CAFSQTVTGVKNTGELFF. CDR3 nucleotides: TGTGCCTTCAGTCAAACCGTTACAGGGGTTAAGAACACCGGGGAGCTGTTTTTT.

In this sample, this clonotype turned up a few times. The chain is built from TRBV7-9 and TRBJ2-1; 8 bases map to TRBD2. Germline V gene data show CDR1 as SEHNR and CDR2 as FQNEAQ (reference sequence). This CDR3 has 15 residues. With V trimmed by 3 bases and J by 6 bases, 7 bases remained unmatched. CDR3 in amino acids: CASSFGTRGINEQFF. CDR3 DNA sequence: TGTGCCAGCAGCTTCGGGACTAGGGGAATCAATGAGCAGTTCTTC. Full variable domain (missing parts from reference TRBV7-9 and TRBJ2-1): DTGVSQNPRHKITKRGQNVTFRCDPISEHNRLYWYRQTLGQGPEFLTYFQNEAQLEKSRLLSDRFSAERPKGSFSTLEIQRTEQGDSAMYLCASSFGTRGINEQFFGPGTRLTVL.

The sample holds a few counts of this clonotype. This chain connects TRBV5-1 to TRBJ2-5; TRBD1 aligns across 11 bases. Trimming took 4 bases from V and 4 from J; bases not matched to a gene: 9. CDR3 length: 16 amino acids. The germline V gene encodes CDR1 SGHRS and CDR2 YFSETQ. In DNA, the CDR3 is TGCGCCAGCAGCCTCCGGGGGACAGGGGGTCTAGAGACCCAGTACTTC. It specifies CASSLRGTGGLETQYF.

This clonotype was seen a few times. V gene TRBV7-9 combines with J gene TRBJ2-7; D remains unclear. V lost 5 bases and J 6 bases, leaving 11 bases between the germline ends. The germline gives CDR1 SEHNR, CDR2 FQNEAQ (reference sequence). The CDR3 runs to 12 residues. CDR3 DNA: TGTGCCAGCAGCAGGGCAGCCTCCGAGCAGTACTTC. Its protein product is CASSRAASEQYF.

V gene TRBV6-2 or TRBV6-3 combines with J gene TRBJ2-2; D assignment may be TRBD1 or TRBD2 (5 bases each). The germline gives CDR1 MNHEY, CDR2 SVGEGT. The V end lost 6 bases, the J end lost 3 bases, and 11 bases lay between the germline ends. The CDR3 has 14 residues. The CDR3, as DNA: TGTGCCAGCAGAGACATGGGGGACACCGGGGAGCTGTTTTTT. This sequence encodes CASRDMGDTGELFF.

This clonotype was seen only a few times. The J gene is TRBJ1-4, the V gene TRBV20-1; D gene ambiguous. Deletions cut 6 bases from V and 8 bases from J, with 10 bases between. Germline V gene sequence: CDR1 DFQATT, CDR2 SNEGSKA (reference sequence). CDR3 length: 11 residues. CDR3 in DNA: TGCAGTGCCACCGGTGGGGAAAAACTGTTTTTT. Translating gives CSATGGEKLFF.

Only a few counts were recorded for this clonotype. This chain connects TRBV7-6 to TRBJ2-1; 7 bases are a match to TRBD1. Germline V gene sequence: CDR1 SGHVS, CDR2 FNYEAQ. V lost 4 bases, J lost 4 bases, and 7 bases stayed unmatched. The CDR3 extends over 15 amino acids. The CDR3 protein is CASSSPGQMYNEQFF. CDR3 nucleotide sequence: TGTGCCAGCAGCTCCCCGGGACAGATGTACAATGAGCAGTTCTTC.

This clonotype was counted at least ten times. The V call is TRBV12-3 or TRBV12-4, the J call TRBJ2-5; maybe TRBD1 (6 bases). There are 11 residues in the CDR3. With 5 bases removed from V and 7 bases from J, the gap between germline ends came to 8 bases. The CDR3 DNA follows: TGTGCCAGCAGTCTACAGGGGACCCAGTACTTC. As protein: CASSLQGTQYF.

This clonotype was recorded many times. The chain uses TRBV7-6 and TRBJ2-5; D is possibly TRBD1 or TRBD2 (7 bases each). The CDR3 loop spans 14 amino acids. Germline CDR1 reads SGHVS; CDR2 reads FNYEAQ. V lost 3 bases, J lost 4 bases, and 12 bases lay in between. The CDR3 region has the DNA TGTGCCAGCAGCTTGGCAGGGGGGGCAGAGACCCAGTACTTC. Residues: CASSLAGGAETQYF.

The V call is TRBV6-2 or TRBV6-3, the J call TRBJ2-7; D is perhaps TRBD1 or TRBD2 (5 bases each). Trimming left V 5 bases short and J 3 bases short, with 20 bases between. The CDR3 is 16 residues long. Germline values: CDR1 MNHEY, CDR2 SVGEGT. The CDR3 DNA reads TGTGCCAGCAGTACCCTCTCTGGGACCTATAGCTACGAGCAGTACTTC. This sequence encodes CASSTLSGTYSYEQYF.

This clonotype was counted only a few times. V usage is TRBV27 and J usage is TRBJ2-2; TRBD2 aligns across 11 bases. The CDR3 consists of 20 residues. Trimming took 0 bases from V and 4 from J; bases not matched to a gene: 13. CDR1 and CDR2 from the germline V gene are MNHEY and SMNVEV (reference sequence). This CDR3 is CASSLSKGASGGPGTGELFF. CDR3 sequence (DNA): TGTGCCAGCAGTTTATCGAAAGGGGCTAGCGGGGGGCCTGGCACCGGGGAGCTGTTTTTT.